This is a list of T cell receptor beta chains from one sample in a study of blood T cell repertoires in COVID-19. The assay was immunoSEQ multiplex PCR, and TCRdb's table has in-frame clones only and misses some. The sample carries just under 350,000 clones, more than 75% recorded once. The sequenced sample was peripheral blood. These receptor sequences come from a woman aged 18-29 years who had recovered from COVID-19. The CDR3 runs from the conserved cysteine through the conserved F or W. Each record gives: V gene, J gene, D gene, clone size, CDR3 protein, CDR3 DNA. A D gene is named only where the DNA matches it firmly. Expanded clones get a size class; other rows say once, few or many, or leave the size out.

TRBV9,TRBJ2-3,-,-,CASSATTGSTDTQYF,TGTGCCAGCAGCGCGACCACAGGGAGCACAGATACGCAGTATTTT
TRBV4-3,TRBJ2-3,TRBD2,-,CASSQEGLADTQYF,TGCGCCAGCAGCCAAGAAGGACTAGCAGATACGCAGTATTTT
TRBV29-1,TRBJ1-2,TRBD1,-,CSVVGTAAYGYTF,TGCAGCGTTGTGGGGACAGCAGCTTATGGCTACACCTTC
TRBV5-1,TRBJ1-1,-,-,CASSRGQLEAFF,TGCGCCAGCAGCCGAGGACAGTTAGAAGCTTTCTTT
TRBV19,TRBJ2-3,TRBD2,-,CASSMQLAARTDTQYF,TGTGCCAGTAGTATGCAGCTAGCGGCCCGCACAGATACGCAGTATTTT
TRBV10-3,TRBJ1-2,-,-,CAISESASSGYTF,TGTGCCATCAGTGAGTCGGCCAGTTCAGGCTACACCTTC
TRBV30,TRBJ1-6,-,once,CAWSVASLNSPLHF,TGTGCCTGGAGTGTAGCAAGCTTAAATTCACCCCTCCACTTT
TRBV27,TRBJ2-1,TRBD2,-,CASSPRWGGNEQFF,TGTGCCAGCAGTCCCCGATGGGGGGGCAATGAGCAGTTCTTC
TRBV14,TRBJ2-5,-,-,CASSLHRGSEVETQYF,TGTGCCAGCAGCCTTCATCGCGGCAGCGAAGTAGAGACCCAGTACTTC
TRBV5-4,TRBJ1-5,-,few,CASSLFGAGQHQPQHF,TGTGCCAGCAGCTTGTTTGGGGCAGGACAGCATCAGCCCCAGCATTTT
TRBV5-5,TRBJ1-4,-,-,CASSYTGKEKLFF,TGTGCCAGCAGTTATACAGGGAAAGAAAAACTGTTTTTT
TRBV7-9,TRBJ1-1,-,-,CAVGDLNTEAFF,TGTGCCGTGGGGGACTTGAACACTGAAGCTTTCTTT
TRBV5-4,TRBJ2-1,-,-,CASSPTGTVNNEQFF,TGTGCCAGCAGCCCCACCGGGACTGTAAACAATGAGCAGTTCTTC
TRBV5-4,TRBJ1-4,-,-,CASSSAPEGKLFF,TGTGCCAGCAGCTCGGCCCCCGAGGGAAAACTGTTTTTT
TRBV6-5,TRBJ1-2,-,-,CASSKAVFNYGYTF,TGTGCCAGCTCAAAAGCCGTCTTTAACTATGGCTACACCTTC
TRBV4-3,TRBJ1-3,-,-,CASSQGVANTIYF,TGCGCCAGCAGCCAAGGCGTTGCGAACACCATATATTTT
TRBV7-9,TRBJ1-3,TRBD1,-,CASSPQGAGNTIYF,TGTGCCAGCAGCCCACAGGGGGCTGGAAACACCATATATTTT
TRBV7-9,TRBJ2-1,TRBD2,-,CASSPGLAKRGPYNEQFF,TGTGCCAGCAGCCCGGGACTAGCGAAGAGGGGACCCTACAATGAGCAGTTCTTC
TRBV29-1,TRBJ2-2,-,-,CSVDTGAIGELFF,TGCAGCGTTGACACTGGGGCGATCGGGGAGCTGTTTTTT
TRBV7-9,TRBJ1-6,TRBD1,once,CASRESGQGPNSPLHF,TGTGCCAGCAGGGAGTCCGGACAGGGGCCGAATTCACCCCTCCACTTT
TRBV2,TRBJ2-2,TRBD1,-,CASSPRGLTGELFF,TGTGCCAGCAGTCCCAGGGGGCTCACCGGGGAGCTGTTTTTT
TRBV7-8,TRBJ1-4,-,-,CASSYLRGWENNEKLFF,TGTGCCAGCAGCTACCTCCGCGGATGGGAGAATAATGAAAAACTGTTTTTT